This entry lists 20 T cell receptor beta chains sequenced from one sample in a study of blood T cell repertoires in COVID-19. The table came from immunoSEQ multiplex PCR; TCRdb's copy has only in-frame clones and leaves some out. This repertoire shows some 270,000 clones, around 85% found once; its top ten account for about 0.9%. The specimen sequenced was peripheral blood. These receptors were obtained from a human donor with COVID-19, enrolled during active disease. The donor label of this sample is uncertain.

This clone was found once. The V and J genes are TRBV5-1 and TRBJ1-2, with a possible D match to TRBD1 (5 bases). V was trimmed by 0 bases and J by 4 bases, leaving 13 bases between them. The CDR3 is made up of 15 amino acids. Germline loops: CDR1 SGHRS, CDR2 YFSETQ. CDR3 protein: CASSLEGAVLYGYTF. The CDR3 nucleotides are TGCGCCAGCAGCTTGGAAGGGGCGGTGCTCTATGGCTACACCTTC.

The chain is built from TRBV7-2 and TRBJ1-1, with D unresolved. CDR3 length: 13 residues. The germline V and J ends were trimmed by 2 bases and 8 bases, with 12 bases remaining between them. Germline V gives CDR1 SGHTA, CDR2 FQGNSA. CDR3 DNA sequence: TGTGCCAGCAGCTTAATTTCAGGAACCGAAGCTTTCTTT. Encoded protein: CASSLISGTEAFF.

This rearrangement joins TRBV5-4 to TRBJ1-2, with 8 bases fitting TRBD1. Germline loops: CDR1 SGHNT, CDR2 YYREEE (reference sequence). CDR3 length: 18 residues. The J segment lost 0 bases and the V segment lost 0 bases, leaving 10 bases of the junction unmatched. As DNA, the CDR3 is TGTGCCAGCAGCTTGGTATCAGGGGGCGTCCTAGCTAACTATGGCTACACCTTC. It specifies CASSLVSGGVLANYGYTF.

The chain has TRBV6-5 and TRBJ1-2; 9 bases align to TRBD1. Germline CDR1 MNHEY, CDR2 SVGAGI. Trimming at V came to 6 bases and at J to 0 bases, leaving 5 bases not matched to a gene. This CDR3 has 15 amino acids. In DNA form, the CDR3 reads TGTGCCAGCAGGGACAGGGGCTTAGCTAACTATGGCTACACCTTC. Residues: CASRDRGLANYGYTF.

In its sample, this clone was seen once. This chain links TRBV30 with TRBJ2-5, with TRBD2 matching over 13 bases. This CDR3 is 16 amino acids long. Unmatched junction bases numbered 9, after V lost 3 bases and J lost 5 bases. Germline CDR1 reads GTSNPN; CDR2 reads SVGIG (reference sequence). The CDR3 DNA sequence: TGTGCCTGGAGCCGCGGACTAGCGGGAGCCGGGGAGACCCAGTACTTC. This translates into CAWSRGLAGAGETQYF.

This clone appeared once. V gene TRBV27 combines with J gene TRBJ1-1, with D maybe TRBD1 (6 bases). Trimming pared 2 bases from V and 1 base from J, leaving 11 bases between. From germline, CDR1 is MNHEY and CDR2 SMNVEV (reference sequence). The CDR3 length is 15 residues. CDR3 sequence: CASSLMGRGNTEAFF. CDR3 in DNA: TGTGCCAGCAGTTTAATGGGCAGGGGGAACACTGAAGCTTTCTTT.

The chain joins TRBV3-1 (or the pseudogene TRBV3-2) to TRBJ2-6; possibly TRBD1 for D (6 bases). CDR3 length equals 20 residues. Trimming shortened V by 3 bases and J by 0 bases, and 21 bases separated the two germline ends. Germline CDR1 is LGHDT and CDR2 is YNNKEL (reference sequence). This CDR3 is CASSHQRRASGVSGANVLTF. In nucleotides, the CDR3 is TGTGCCAGCAGCCATCAGCGCAGAGCCTCAGGGGTCTCTGGGGCCAACGTCCTGACTTTC.

The CDR3, as DNA: TGTGCCAGCAGTGGGCAGGGGGCCAGCACAGATACGCAGTATTTT. Amino acids: CASSGQGASTDTQYF. The J gene is TRBJ2-3, the V gene TRBV27; 8 bases fit TRBD1. Looked up from germline, CDR1 is MNHEY and CDR2 is SMNVEV (reference sequence). Germline trimming cut 5 bases from V and 0 bases from J; bases unmatched to any gene: 4. The CDR3 contains 15 residues.

This rearrangement joins TRBV19 to TRBJ1-5, with unresolved D. The CDR3 runs to 14 residues. Germline V CDR1 and CDR2: LNHDA, SQIVND (reference sequence). V shed 0 bases and J shed 7 bases, with 10 bases lying between them. The DNA for the CDR3 is TGTGCCAGTAGTATAGATGGAAGGAGGCAGCCCCAGCATTTT. Translated, it gives CASSIDGRRQPQHF.

In its sample, this clone was seen once. The chain combines TRBV13 with TRBJ2-7; TRBD2 aligns across 9 bases. The ends lost 3 bases at V and 0 bases at J; junction bases unmatched: 6. Looked up from germline, CDR1 is PRHDT and CDR2 is FYEKMQ (reference sequence). CDR3 length equals 16 residues. CDR3 nucleotides: TGTGCCAGCAGCTTCCGGCGGGAGGGCGGCTCCTACGAGCAGTACTTC. Translated: CASSFRREGGSYEQYF.

The V call is TRBV11-2, the J call TRBJ1-4; D unclear. CDR1 is SGHAT, CDR2 FQNNGV, per germline. V was cut by 3 bases and J by 5 bases, with 10 bases left in between. This CDR3 spans 14 amino acids. The CDR3 bases are TGTGCCAGCAGCTTCAACTCACTCAATGAAAAACTGTTTTTT. Its protein is CASSFNSLNEKLFF.

Here the CDR3 DNA reads TGTGCCAGTAGTACAGGGGGAGGCAATCAGCCCCAGCATTTT. This encodes CASSTGGGNQPQHF. The rearrangement joins TRBV19 to TRBJ1-5; 7 bases agree with TRBD1. The V and J ends lost 4 bases and 2 bases, in that order; junction bases with no gene match: 2. There are 14 residues in the CDR3. Germline V gene lookup returns CDR1 LNHDA and CDR2 SQIVND (reference sequence). The full variable domain, rest sourced from reference TRBV19 and TRBJ1-5, is DGGITQSPKYLFRKEGQNVTLSCEQNLNHDAMYWYRQDPGQGLRLIYYSQIVNDFQKGDIAEGYSVSREKKESFPLTVTSAQKNPTAFYLCASSTGGGNQPQHFGDGTRLSIL.

This chain links TRBV11-2 with TRBJ1-2; D is perhaps TRBD1 (6 bases). The CDR3 is made up of 15 amino acids. The germline V gene encodes CDR1 SGHAT and CDR2 FQNNGV. V was trimmed by 2 bases and J by 3 bases, leaving 13 bases between them. As DNA, the CDR3 is TGTGCCAGCAGCTTATCCCCGGACAGTTACTATGGCTACACCTTC. It encodes CASSLSPDSYYGYTF.

This clone occurred once. The rearrangement uses TRBV6-5 and TRBJ2-3; D gene ambiguous. Germline CDR1 reads MNHEY; CDR2 reads SVGAGI. There are 14 residues in the CDR3. Trimming left V 6 bases short and J 2 bases short, with 12 bases between. For the CDR3, the DNA is TGTGCCAGCAGCCCCCCTCAGGCCACAGATACGCAGTATTTT. This codes for CASSPPQATDTQYF.

The rearrangement links TRBV29-1 to TRBJ1-3; D call uncertain. CDR3 length equals 13 residues. The germline CDR1 and CDR2 sequences are SQVTM and ANQGSEA. Trimming took off 2 bases at V and 0 bases at J, with 5 bases between the two ends. CDR3 in DNA: TGCAGCGTTGAACGGAGCTCTGGAAACACCATATATTTT. It yields the protein CSVERSSGNTIYF.

This clone was found a few times. This chain joins TRBV2 and TRBJ1-2; the D is unclear. V shed 5 bases and J shed 5 bases, with 15 bases lying between them. The CDR3 is 14 residues long. From germline, CDR1 is SNHLY and CDR2 FYNNEI. CDR3 sequence: CASSRVPQFYGYTF. The CDR3 coding sequence is TGTGCCAGCAGTCGCGTGCCACAGTTTTATGGCTACACCTTC.

This chain joins TRBV5-1 and TRBJ2-2; TRBD1 is a possible D gene (5 bases). CDR1 and CDR2 (germline): SGHRS, YFSETQ. The CDR3 extends over 14 amino acids. Trimming took 0 bases from V and 3 from J, leaving 6 bases between them. The CDR3 sequence is CASSLEGHTGELFF. The CDR3 coding sequence is TGCGCCAGCAGCTTGGAGGGGCACACCGGGGAGCTGTTTTTT.

The chain links TRBV28 to TRBJ1-1; D possibly corresponds to TRBD1 (6 bases). The germline V and J ends were trimmed by 5 bases and 0 bases, with 22 bases remaining between them. The CDR3 totals 18 residues. Germline V gene lookup returns CDR1 MDHEN and CDR2 SYDVKM. CDR3: CASSLPTGIRDMNTEAFF. CDR3 nucleotide sequence: TGTGCCAGCAGTCTCCCCACAGGGATAAGGGACATGAACACTGAAGCTTTCTTT.

The V gene is TRBV6-2 or TRBV6-3, the J gene TRBJ2-5; TRBD2 aligns across 9 bases. The germline CDR1 and CDR2 sequences are MNHEY and SVGEGT. CDR3 size: 17 residues. V lost 0 bases, J lost 2 bases, and 7 bases stayed unmatched. CDR3 protein: CASSYSPSGTPQETQYF. The CDR3 coding sequence is TGTGCCAGCAGTTACTCGCCTAGCGGGACCCCACAAGAGACCCAGTACTTC.

The rearrangement joins TRBV7-9 to TRBJ2-7, with TRBD1 as a possible D gene (5 bases). Germline CDR1 reads SEHNR; CDR2 reads FQNEAQ (reference sequence). Trimming pared 5 bases from V and 2 bases from J, leaving 13 bases between. The CDR3 runs 14 residues. The CDR3 spells CASSLWGFPYEQYF. The CDR3 region has the DNA TGTGCCAGCAGCCTATGGGGCTTTCCCTACGAGCAGTACTTC. The complete variable domain, with remaining parts taken from reference TRBV7-9 and TRBJ2-7, reads DTGVSQNPRHKITKRGQNVTFRCDPISEHNRLYWYRQTLGQGPEFLTYFQNEAQLEKSRLLSDRFSAERPKGSFSTLEIQRTEQGDSAMYLCASSLWGFPYEQYFGPGTRLTVT.